This entry is about one T cell receptor (beta chain). The target antigen is unknown. These data belong to a study of cytomegalovirus exposure and HLA in healthy donors. The PCR had 60 Vbeta and 13 Jbeta primers. As originally analysed: Later, an analysis found some 80 million unique TCR beta chains, and about 10 million of these were shared. Sequenced by immunoSEQ multiplex PCR; TCRdb stores in-frame clones only, minus some. V and J calls and clone size come straight from that table; D and trimming were deduced from the DNA. The table records 33,000 or so clones, over 90% of them present only once. Study results and caveats: In a later analysis, donors in an Asian-associated ancestry cluster reportedly had fewer N-insertions in productive TCRs than the cohort mean.

V was cut by 2 bases and J by 15 bases, with 17 bases left in between. Germline assignment: CDR1 SGHTA and CDR2 FQGNSA. This CDR3 spans 13 amino acids. Sequences were obtained from PBMCs. The chain has TRBV7-2 and TRBJ2-1, with D perhaps matching TRBD2 (5 bases). The TCR comes from a woman in her late teens or twenties in good health and CMV-seronegative. CDR3 protein: CASSLSPDSLPFF. In nucleotides, the CDR3 is TGTGCCAGCAGCTTATCTCCGGACTCTCTCCCGTTCTTC.